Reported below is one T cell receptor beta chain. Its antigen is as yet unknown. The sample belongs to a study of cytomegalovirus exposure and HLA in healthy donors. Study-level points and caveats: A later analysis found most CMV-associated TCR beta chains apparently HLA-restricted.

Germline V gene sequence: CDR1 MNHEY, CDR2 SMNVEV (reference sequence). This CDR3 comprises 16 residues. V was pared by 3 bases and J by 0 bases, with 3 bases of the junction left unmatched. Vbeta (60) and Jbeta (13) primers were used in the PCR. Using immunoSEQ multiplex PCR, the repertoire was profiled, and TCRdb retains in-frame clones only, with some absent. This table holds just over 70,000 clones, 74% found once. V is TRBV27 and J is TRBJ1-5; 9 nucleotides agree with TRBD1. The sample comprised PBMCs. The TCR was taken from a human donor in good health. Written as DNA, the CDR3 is TGTGCCAGCAGTTTCGCGGGACAGGGTAGCAATCAGCCCCAGCATTTT. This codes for CASSFAGQGSNQPQHF.